This T cell receptor beta chain was identified during a study of T-cell memory formation after mild COVID-19. This clonotype ranks as medium-sized. V gave up 5 bases and J gave up 1 base, with 6 bases separating them. This CDR3 contains 11 residues. Germline assignment: CDR1 DFQATT and CDR2 SNEGSKA (reference sequence). In TCRdb, the 5' RACE reads were re-called with MiXCR into one record per CDR3 protein. The data contain fewer than 250,000 distinct CDR3 sequences, approximately 16% of them singletons. The sequence came from an adult woman who had mild COVID-19 (a few samples of this study predate the infection). Cell type and time point are not known. Material: PBMCs or a T cell subset sorted from them (not recorded which). This chain links TRBV20-1 with TRBJ2-7; D is unresolved. CDR3 residues: CSAERSYEQYF. CDR3 DNA sequence: TGCAGTGCTGAAAGATCCTACGAGCAGTACTTC.